One sample yielded the 9 T cell receptor beta chains listed below, sequenced in a study of blood T cells in healthy people across ages. A J-beta primer mix and a sample-barcoded 5' primer were used in a second PCR of roughly 7 to 12 cycles. TCRdb re-called the 5' RACE reads with MiXCR, one entry per CDR3 protein. Of approximately 960,000 distinct CDR3 sequences in the sample, roughly 29% were seen once. These data were likewise used in another study, on T cells of mothers and their children.

Material: blood. These receptors were collected from a woman aged 40-49 years in good health.

The chain combines TRBV7-2 with TRBJ2-5, with a weak D call TRBD2 (5 bases). The V gene lost 5 bases and the J gene lost 11 bases, with 12 bases spanning the gap. The CDR3 totals 11 residues. Germline V CDR1 and CDR2: SGHTA, FQGNSA. The CDR3 loop is CASSPRAEQYF. In nucleotides, the CDR3 is TGTGCCAGCAGCCCGAGGGCTGAGCAGTACTTC.

A few counts support this clonotype. V gene TRBV24-1 combines with J gene TRBJ2-1; tentatively, D is TRBD1 or TRBD2 (11 bases each). CDR3 length equals 19 residues. Germline V CDR1 and CDR2: KGHDR, SFDVKD. Deletions cut 7 bases from V and 7 bases from J, with 31 bases between. The CDR3, as DNA: TGTGCCACCAGCGGACAGGGGGCCGGTAGCGGGGGGGCGCGTAATGAGCAGTTCTTC. As protein: CATSGQGAGSGGARNEQFF.

This clonotype was observed at least ten times. This rearrangement joins TRBV28 to TRBJ2-7, with a possible D match to TRBD2 (6 bases). The CDR3 length is 15 residues. V lost 8 bases and J lost 3, with 20 bases in between. Germline lookup yields CDR1 MDHEN and CDR2 SYDVKM. In DNA form, the CDR3 reads TGTGCCAGCGGTCCCGCGGGGACCTTAGACTACGAGCAGTACTTC. Its translation: CASGPAGTLDYEQYF. Full variable domain (rest looked up from reference TRBV28 and TRBJ2-7): DVKVTQSSRYLVKRTGEKVFLECVQDMDHENMFWYRQDPGLGLRLIYFSYDVKMKEKGDIPEGYSVSREKKERFSLILESASTNQTSMYLCASGPAGTLDYEQYFGPGTRLTVT.

This clonotype was detected many times. This chain uses TRBV28 with TRBJ2-1; 13 positions match TRBD2. Losses at the gene ends were 10 bases for V and 4 bases for J; bases not matched to a gene: 4. The CDR3 consists of 14 residues. Germline assignment: CDR1 MDHEN and CDR2 SYDVKM. The CDR3 sequence is CATLTSGGYNEQFF. The CDR3 coding sequence is TGTGCCACCTTGACTAGCGGGGGGTACAATGAGCAGTTCTTC.

This clonotype was detected only a few times. The chain links TRBV7-9 to TRBJ2-7; D might be TRBD1 (6 bases). With 5 bases removed from V and 3 bases from J, the gap between germline ends came to 17 bases. Germline assignment: CDR1 SEHNR and CDR2 FQNEAQ (reference sequence). The CDR3 is 15 amino acids. CDR3 amino acids: CASSPQGLAFYEQYF. The CDR3 DNA reads TGTGCCAGCAGCCCCCAGGGGCTAGCCTTCTACGAGCAGTACTTC.

This clonotype was picked up many times. The chain uses TRBV7-2 and TRBJ2-7, with D possibly TRBD2 on 6 matching bases. Trimming removed 3 bases at V and 3 bases at J, with 6 bases between. CDR3 size: 12 residues. Germline V gives CDR1 SGHTA, CDR2 FQGNSA. CDR3 sequence: CASSLRGYEQYF. The CDR3 coding sequence is TGTGCCAGCAGCTTGCGGGGCTACGAGCAGTACTTC. Using reference TRBV7-2 and TRBJ2-7 for the parts outside the CDR3, the full variable domain is GAGVSQSPSNKVTEKGKDVELRCDPISGHTALYWYRQSLGQGLEFLIYFQGNSAPDKSGLPSDRFSAERTGGSVSTLTIQRTQQEDSAVYLCASSLRGYEQYFGPGTRLTVT.

This clonotype was counted a few times. V usage is TRBV27 and J usage is TRBJ2-1; D is perhaps TRBD1 or TRBD2 (7 bases each). V was shortened by 3 bases and J by 7 bases, with 16 bases between the two germline ends. The CDR3 runs to 15 residues. In germline, CDR1 is MNHEY, CDR2 SMNVEV (reference sequence). The CDR3 DNA follows: TGTGCCAGCAGTTTTGGGGCAGGGGGGGGGAATGAGCAGTTCTTC. Encoded protein: CASSFGAGGGNEQFF.

In this sample, this clonotype turned up a few times. The rearrangement uses TRBV6-5 and TRBJ2-5; D gene uncertain. The CDR3 is made up of 12 amino acids. The germline gives CDR1 MNHEY, CDR2 SVGAGI. The V end lost 7 bases, the J end lost 3 bases, and 9 bases lay between the germline ends. CDR3 in amino acids: CASTHGKETQYF. CDR3 sequence (DNA): TGTGCCAGCACCCACGGCAAAGAGACCCAGTACTTC.

The chain recombines TRBV10-3 with TRBJ1-2; 9 nucleotides line up with TRBD1. The ends lost 5 bases at V and 3 bases at J; junction bases unmatched: 1. The V gene's germline CDR1 is ENHRY and CDR2 SYGVKD. This CDR3 is built from 13 residues. For the CDR3, the DNA is TGTGCCATCAGTACAGGGGGCGACTATGGCTACACCTTC. Translated, it gives CAISTGGDYGYTF.